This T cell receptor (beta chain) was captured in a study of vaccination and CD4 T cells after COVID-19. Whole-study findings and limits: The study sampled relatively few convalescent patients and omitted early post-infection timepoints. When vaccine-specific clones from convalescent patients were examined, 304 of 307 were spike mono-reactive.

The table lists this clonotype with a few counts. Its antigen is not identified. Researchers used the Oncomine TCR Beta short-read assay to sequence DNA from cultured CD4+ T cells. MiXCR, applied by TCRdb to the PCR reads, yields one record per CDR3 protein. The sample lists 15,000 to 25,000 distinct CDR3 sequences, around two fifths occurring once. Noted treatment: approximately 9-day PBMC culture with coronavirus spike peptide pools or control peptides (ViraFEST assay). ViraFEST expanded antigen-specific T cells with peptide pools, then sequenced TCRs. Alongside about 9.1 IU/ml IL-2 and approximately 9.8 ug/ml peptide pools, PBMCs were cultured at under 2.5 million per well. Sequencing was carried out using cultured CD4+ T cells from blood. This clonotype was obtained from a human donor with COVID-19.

The CDR3 DNA reads as TGTGCCAGCAGCCTCGGGACGACTCAGCCCCAGCATTTT. Protein sequence: CASSLGTTQPQHF. The rearrangement uses TRBV7-3 and TRBJ1-5; tentative D call: TRBD1 (5 bases). This CDR3 is 13 amino acids long. V was clipped by 5 bases and J by 6 bases, with 11 bases between them. Germline assignment: CDR1 SGHTA and CDR2 FQGTGA.